A single sample gave rise to the 3 T cell receptor beta chains below, sequenced in a study of blood T cell repertoires in COVID-19 (dated by TCRdb to the early 2020s). Preparation of the library involved the immunoSEQ multiplex PCR assay. Here the immuneACCESS table is served through TCRdb, limited to in-frame sequences with V and J called. Missing clones are a known gap in these copies; in checked studies unresolved V genes cover under half, and the rest lacks a known reason. The sample table holds about 24,000 clones, of which 80% to 90% were seen once. Of the sample, over 2% falls within the top ten clones. The material sequenced was peripheral blood. Receptors originate from a woman aged 65 to 85 with COVID-19, enrolled during active disease.

The rearrangement joins TRBV6-5 to TRBJ2-1; D gene uncertain. Trimming cost V 5 bases and J 6 bases, with 8 bases left between them. This CDR3 has 12 residues. Per germline, CDR1 MNHEY and CDR2 SVGAGI. CDR3 nucleotide sequence: TGTGCCAGCAGTCGTAACAGCAATGAGCAGTTCTTC. Its protein product is CASSRNSNEQFF.

This rearrangement joins TRBV6-1 to TRBJ2-7, with D perhaps matching TRBD1 (6 bases). Germline V gene sequence: CDR1 MNHNS, CDR2 SASEGT. Trimming pared 1 base from V and 3 bases from J, leaving 13 bases between. This CDR3 has 15 amino acids. The CDR3, as DNA: TGTGCCAGCAGTGAAGGGCTACAGGGTTTCTACGAGCAGTACGTC. The encoded protein is CASSEGLQGFYEQYV.

This chain uses TRBV5-6 with TRBJ1-2, with D perhaps TRBD1 (5 bases). V shed 4 bases and J shed 4 bases, with 8 bases lying between them. The CDR3 runs 12 residues. From germline, CDR1 is SGHDT and CDR2 YYEEEE. The CDR3 DNA reads as TGTGCCAGCAGCCGGACATCCTATGGCTACACCTTC. Translated: CASSRTSYGYTF.